These 30 T cell receptor beta chains originate from one sample sequenced in a study of blood T cell repertoires in COVID-19. TCRdb's table, derived via immunoSEQ multiplex PCR, lists solely in-frame clones and lacks some. The data hold roughly 150,000 clones, with around 80% observed a single time. Sequenced sample: PBMCs or T cells enriched from blood (not recorded which). The receptors stem from a woman in her forties or fifties who had recovered from COVID-19.

The sample holds a few counts of this clone. The chain recombines TRBV7-2 with TRBJ1-2; TRBD1 is a possible D gene (5 bases). CDR1 is SGHTA and CDR2 is FQGNSA in the germline V gene. This CDR3 comprises 12 residues. The ends were cut back, 3 bases at V and 8 bases at J, with 10 bases in the middle. Here the CDR3 reads CASSFAGEGYTF. Here the CDR3 DNA reads TGTGCCAGCAGCTTCGCGGGGGAGGGCTACACCTTC.

This clone was found a few times. This sequence joins TRBV29-1 and TRBJ2-1, with TRBD1 as a possible D gene (5 bases). Germline-derived CDR1 and CDR2 are SQVTM and ANQGSEA. The CDR3 is made up of 13 amino acids. V was cut by 6 bases and J by 8 bases, with 17 bases left in between. Here the CDR3 DNA reads TGCAGCGTCGGACATCCCCGGTCGGATGAGCAGTTCTTC. This encodes CSVGHPRSDEQFF.

This chain joins TRBV4-2 and TRBJ1-6, with D hard to call. This CDR3 is 15 amino acids long. Deletions cut 1 base from V and 6 bases from J, with 10 bases between. Germline CDR1 and CDR2: LGHNA and YNFKEQ. Here the CDR3 reads CASSQVAGTNSPLHF. The CDR3 nucleotides are TGTGCCAGCAGCCAAGTTGCAGGTACTAATTCACCCCTCCACTTT.

The rearrangement links TRBV10-3 to TRBJ2-7; 9 positions agree with TRBD1. Germline trimming cut 5 bases from V and 5 bases from J; bases unmatched to any gene: 4. Germline V lookup: CDR1 ENHRY, CDR2 SYGVKD. This CDR3 is built from 13 residues. Here the CDR3 reads CAISRQGENEQYF. The CDR3 DNA is TGTGCCATCAGTCGACAGGGGGAAAACGAGCAGTACTTC.

The gene calls are TRBV6-5 and TRBJ2-5; the D gene is possibly TRBD2 (5 bases). V lost 4 bases to trimming and J lost 4 bases, with 10 bases between them. Looked up from germline, CDR1 is MNHEY and CDR2 is SVGAGI. This CDR3 comprises 13 residues. CDR3 sequence reads: CASSFGLAETQYF. For the CDR3, the DNA is TGTGCCAGCAGTTTTGGACTGGCAGAGACCCAGTACTTC.

The V call is TRBV7-9, the J call TRBJ1-1; D possibly corresponds to TRBD1 (5 bases). The length of the CDR3 is 15 residues. CDR1 and CDR2 (germline): SEHNR, FQNEAQ (reference sequence). Trimming removed 8 bases from V and 0 bases from J, with 16 bases in between. The CDR3 here is CASSGQGGMNTEAFF. The CDR3 DNA is TGTGCCAGCTCAGGGCAGGGTGGTATGAACACTGAAGCTTTCTTT.

This clone was found once. The chain links TRBV28 to TRBJ1-5, with D unresolved. V dropped 4 bases and J dropped 7 bases, with 5 bases sitting between them. The CDR3 runs to 11 residues. Germline CDR1 reads MDHEN; CDR2 reads SYDVKM. This CDR3 reads CASSSAQPQHF. The CDR3 DNA sequence: TGTGCCAGCAGTTCCGCGCAGCCCCAGCATTTT.

The rearrangement uses TRBV28 and TRBJ2-2; 8 positions agree with TRBD2. V shed 6 bases and J 0 bases; nucleotides not matched to a gene: 6. Germline V gene data show CDR1 as MDHEN and CDR2 as SYDVKM. This CDR3 comprises 16 residues. CDR3 protein: CASRRGGGSNTGELFF. In DNA form, the CDR3 reads TGTGCCAGCAGGCGTGGCGGGGGGTCGAACACCGGGGAGCTGTTTTTT.

A single count supports this clone. CDR3 protein: CASSSRRVHNEKLFF. The DNA for the CDR3 is TGTGCCAGCAGTTCTCGCAGGGTTCATAATGAAAAACTGTTTTTT. The chain is built from TRBV27 and TRBJ1-4; maybe TRBD1 (5 bases). This CDR3 contains 15 residues. Germline V gene sequence: CDR1 MNHEY, CDR2 SMNVEV (reference sequence). V lost 4 bases, J lost 4 bases, and 13 bases lay in between. Complete variable domain (other parts from reference TRBV27 and TRBJ1-4): EAQVTQNPRYLITVTGKKLTVTCSQNMNHEYMSWYRQDPGLGLRQIYYSMNVEVTDKGDVPEGYKVSRKEKRNFPLILESPSPNQTSLYFCASSSRRVHNEKLFFGSGTQLSVL.

The chain is built from TRBV9 and TRBJ2-1, with D tentatively TRBD2 (7 bases). Trimming shortened V by 2 bases and J by 7 bases, and 16 bases separated the two germline ends. The CDR3 runs 15 residues. The V gene's germline CDR1 is SGDLS and CDR2 YYNGEE. The CDR3: CASSVGGALTNEQFF. CDR3 nucleotide sequence: TGTGCCAGCAGCGTGGGGGGGGCACTGACTAATGAGCAGTTCTTC.

The chain combines TRBV28 with TRBJ2-3; the match to TRBD2 covers 8 bases. V lost 7 bases to trimming and J lost 4 bases; unmatched junction nucleotides: 7. The CDR3 runs 14 residues. Germline V CDR1 and CDR2: MDHEN, SYDVKM. The CDR3 spells CASIGGGMADTQYF. For the CDR3, the DNA is TGTGCCAGCATCGGGGGGGGTATGGCAGATACGCAGTATTTT.

This clone was seen a single time. The J gene is TRBJ1-6, the V gene TRBV6-6; 8 bases map to TRBD1. With V trimmed by 7 bases and J by 10 bases, 9 bases remained unmatched. CDR3 length: 14 residues. Germline V CDR1 and CDR2: MNHNY, SVGAGI (reference sequence). CDR3 nucleotide sequence: TGTGCCAGCACGACCGGACAGGGAGGATCACCCCTCCACTTT. It specifies CASTTGQGGSPLHF.

CDR3 in amino acids: CASRQGATDTQYF. The CDR3 DNA sequence: TGTGCCAGCAGACAGGGTGCCACAGATACGCAGTATTTT. The V call is TRBV2, the J call TRBJ2-3; the D gene is possibly TRBD1 (6 bases). The CDR3 contains 13 residues. The germline CDR1 and CDR2 sequences are SNHLY and FYNNEI. The V and J ends lost 6 bases and 2 bases respectively, with 9 bases between them.

This clone was observed a single time. This chain uses TRBV19 with TRBJ2-2; D remains ambiguous. This CDR3 is 14 amino acids long. V dropped 7 bases and J dropped 3 bases, with 12 bases sitting between them. Germline V gene lookup returns CDR1 LNHDA and CDR2 SQIVND (reference sequence). CDR3 loop: CASNNPGDTGELFF. DNA of the CDR3: TGTGCCAGTAACAATCCAGGTGACACCGGGGAGCTGTTTTTT.

The chain links TRBV10-3 to TRBJ2-2; 7 bases align to TRBD1. Trimming took 3 bases from V and 4 from J; bases not matched to a gene: 11. The CDR3 length is 17 residues. Germline V gene lookup returns CDR1 ENHRY and CDR2 SYGVKD. CDR3 amino acids: CAISDLGQTSGTGELFF. The CDR3, as DNA: TGTGCCATCAGTGATTTGGGACAGACATCTGGCACCGGGGAGCTGTTTTTT.

V gene TRBV6-5 combines with J gene TRBJ1-1, with TRBD1 identical over 7 bases. The ends lost 7 bases at V and 3 bases at J; junction bases unmatched: 8. This CDR3 spans 14 amino acids. CDR1 MNHEY and CDR2 SVGAGI come from the germline V gene. CDR3 nucleotides: TGTGCCAGCACCAAGGGACAGTGGGACACTGAAGCTTTCTTT. Translation: CASTKGQWDTEAFF.

The chain couples TRBV2 to TRBJ1-4; 9 nucleotides match TRBD1. This CDR3 is built from 14 residues. The ends lost 7 bases at V and 6 bases at J; junction bases unmatched: 6. CDR1 is SNHLY and CDR2 is FYNNEI in the germline V gene. CDR3 coding DNA: TGTGCCAGCAAGGACAGGGGTTTATATGAAAAACTGTTTTTT. Amino acid sequence: CASKDRGLYEKLFF.

This clone was observed once. The V call is TRBV5-1, the J call TRBJ2-1, with 8 bases fitting TRBD2. Germline V gene lookup returns CDR1 SGHRS and CDR2 YFSETQ. The CDR3 spans 15 residues. V lost 5 bases to trimming and J lost 0 bases; unmatched junction nucleotides: 4. CDR3 in DNA: TGCGCCAGCAGATCCGGGACTAGCTCCTACAATGAGCAGTTCTTC. Its translation: CASRSGTSSYNEQFF.

The V call is TRBV7-2, the J call TRBJ1-2, with no clear D. V lost 0 bases, J lost 7 bases, and 12 bases lay in between. The CDR3 runs 14 residues. The germline CDR1 and CDR2 sequences are SGHTA and FQGNSA. The CDR3 spells CASSLAGRRGGYTF. CDR3 in DNA: TGTGCCAGCAGCTTAGCCGGGAGGCGCGGTGGCTACACCTTC.

This chain uses TRBV18 with TRBJ1-4, with D hard to call. The V gene lost 2 bases and the J gene lost 6 bases, with 7 bases spanning the gap. Germline values: CDR1 KGHSH, CDR2 LQKENI. The CDR3 consists of 13 residues. The CDR3 nucleotides read TGTGCCAGCTCACCAGGGCAGGATGAAAAACTGTTTTTT. Translated: CASSPGQDEKLFF.

J is TRBJ2-1 and V is TRBV7-9; the match to TRBD2 covers 9 bases. The germline V gene has CDR1 SEHNR and CDR2 FQNEAQ (reference sequence). Trimming cost V 6 bases and J 6 bases; bases outside gene matches: 3. The CDR3 totals 13 residues. Written as DNA, the CDR3 is TGTGCCAGCAGGATTAGCGGGGGCAATGAGCAGTTCTTC. Its translation is CASRISGGNEQFF.

The chain has TRBV7-9 and TRBJ2-2, with D hard to call. This CDR3 is built from 10 residues. CDR1 and CDR2 from the germline V gene are SEHNR and FQNEAQ (reference sequence). The ends were cut back, 5 bases at V and 8 bases at J, with 3 bases in the middle. This CDR3 reads CASSQGELFF. CDR3 sequence (DNA): TGTGCCAGCAGCCAAGGGGAGCTGTTTTTT.

The rearrangement links TRBV6-5 to TRBJ1-5; D is undetermined. The germline V and J ends were trimmed by 7 bases and 6 bases, with 19 bases remaining between them. Germline assignment: CDR1 MNHEY and CDR2 SVGAGI. The CDR3 has 15 residues. CDR3 in amino acids: CASTSSYSLGQPQHF. The DNA for the CDR3 is TGTGCCAGCACTTCCTCCTATTCTCTAGGTCAGCCCCAGCATTTT.

V gene TRBV28 combines with J gene TRBJ2-5; D might be TRBD2 (6 bases). The V end lost 5 bases, the J end lost 3 bases, and 22 bases lay between the germline ends. CDR3 length: 17 amino acids. Germline loops: CDR1 MDHEN, CDR2 SYDVKM. In nucleotides, the CDR3 is TGTGCCAGCAGTCCCTACCTGGGCAGGGAGGAGGAAGAGACCCAGTACTTC. It encodes CASSPYLGREEEETQYF.

The chain is built from TRBV5-5 and TRBJ2-5; 8 bases match TRBD1. CDR3 size: 13 residues. The J segment lost 8 bases and the V segment lost 0 bases, leaving 3 bases of the junction unmatched. Looked up from germline, CDR1 is SGHKS and CDR2 is YYEKEE (reference sequence). The CDR3 DNA follows: TGTGCCAGCAGCTTGGGGACAGGGTCTACCCAGTACTTC. As protein: CASSLGTGSTQYF.

This sequence joins TRBV24-1 and TRBJ2-7, with 7 positions matching TRBD1. Unmatched junction bases numbered 14, after V lost 12 bases and J lost 1 base. Germline lookup yields CDR1 KGHDR and CDR2 SFDVKD. The CDR3 contains 15 residues. CDR3 nucleotides: TGTGCCCCACCCCGTAGGGACAGACGGTCCTACGAGCAGTACGTC. Translated: CAPPRRDRRSYEQYV.

The chain carries TRBV18 and TRBJ2-1; TRBD1 might be the D (5 bases). V was pared by 6 bases and J by 0 bases, with 12 bases between. This CDR3 is 15 amino acids long. The germline gives CDR1 KGHSH, CDR2 LQKENI. The CDR3 sequence is CASSLTGFSYNEQFF. CDR3 DNA: TGTGCCAGCTCCCTTACAGGATTCTCCTACAATGAGCAGTTCTTC.

This chain connects TRBV19 to TRBJ1-3; D is unclear. The germline CDR1 and CDR2 sequences are LNHDA and SQIVND (reference sequence). This CDR3 has 15 residues. The V gene lost 1 base and the J gene lost 2 bases, with 9 bases spanning the gap. This CDR3 is CASSIVADTGNTIYF. The CDR3 nucleotides read TGTGCCAGTAGTATAGTCGCTGACACTGGAAACACCATATATTTT. Supplemented by reference TRBV19 and TRBJ1-3, the full variable domain reads DGGITQSPKYLFRKEGQNVTLSCEQNLNHDAMYWYRQDPGQGLRLIYYSQIVNDFQKGDIAEGYSVSREKKESFPLTVTSAQKNPTAFYLCASSIVADTGNTIYFGEGSWLTVV.

This clone was recorded once. The chain uses TRBV3-1 (or the pseudogene TRBV3-2) and TRBJ2-1; TRBD1 is a possible D gene (5 bases). The CDR3 covers 13 residues. V lost 6 bases and J lost 8, with 14 bases in between. Germline CDR1 is LGHDT and CDR2 is YNNKEL (reference sequence). CDR3 amino acids: CASRNQGDYEQFF. CDR3 bases: TGTGCCAGCAGAAACCAAGGGGATTATGAGCAGTTCTTC.

This clone came up once. The gene calls are TRBV7-9 and TRBJ1-3, with a tentative D call TRBD1 (5 bases). Germline CDR1 reads SEHNR; CDR2 reads FQNEAQ (reference sequence). The CDR3 contains 16 residues. Trimming pared 2 bases from V and 2 bases from J, leaving 13 bases between. This chain's CDR3 is CASSLHFTGPGNTIYF. DNA of the CDR3: TGTGCCAGCAGCTTACACTTCACAGGTCCTGGAAACACCATATATTTT.